Listed here are 27 T cell receptor beta chains from one sample, sequenced in a study of T cells in Graves' hyperthyroidism and ophthalmopathy (dated 2019 in TCRdb). Library method: multiplex PCR. Sequencing relied on an Illumina HiSeq 2000. TCR beta CDR3 regions were amplified from RNA transcripts. The TCR CDR3 was subjected to a first round of RT-PCR using the HTBI primer set and the Qiagen OneStep RT-PCR kit. The public reads were run again by TCRdb, first through fastp at Q25 and then through MiXCR, and only productive beta chains were kept. Merged by CDR3 protein, the rows form single entries marked with the most common genes and DNA. The sample data list under 450,000 distinct CDR3 sequences, and around 16% of these were observed just once. In total, the top ten clones hold around 7.7% of the sample. Specimen: blood. Receptors originate from a young woman with Graves' hyperthyroidism.

V and J are TRBV19 and TRBJ1-2; 7 positions agree with TRBD1. V dropped 3 bases and J dropped 4; count of bases not matched to a gene: 5. Germline V CDR1 and CDR2: LNHDA, SQIVND (reference sequence). CDR3 length: 14 amino acids. CDR3: CASSIDRDGYGYTF. CDR3 DNA sequence: TGTGCCAGTAGTATCGACAGGGACGGCTATGGCTACACCTTC. Full variable domain (remainder filled in from reference TRBV19 and TRBJ1-2): DGGITQSPKYLFRKEGQNVTLSCEQNLNHDAMYWYRQDPGQGLRLIYYSQIVNDFQKGDIAEGYSVSREKKESFPLTVTSAQKNPTAFYLCASSIDRDGYGYTFGSGTRLTVV.

This clonotype was observed many times. In nucleotides, the CDR3 is TGCAGTGCTAGAGATCTCGGTAGGGGCTCTGGAAACACCATATATTTT. Amino acids: CSARDLGRGSGNTIYF. The gene calls are TRBV20-1 and TRBJ1-3, with D possibly TRBD1 on 5 matching bases. CDR3 length equals 16 residues. The V end was cut by 0 bases, the J end by 0 bases, with 12 bases between. Germline V gives CDR1 DFQATT, CDR2 SNEGSKA (reference sequence).

The table lists this clonotype with many counts. The chain couples TRBV28 to TRBJ1-5; 9 nucleotides line up with TRBD1. The CDR3 runs to 15 residues. V was pared by 5 bases and J by 4 bases, with 6 bases of the junction left unmatched. CDR1 is MDHEN and CDR2 is SYDVKM in the germline V gene. DNA for the CDR3: TGTGCCAGCAGTCTTCCCGGGACAGGGAATCAGCCCCAGCATTTT. It codes for CASSLPGTGNQPQHF.

This clonotype has ten or more counts. The rearrangement joins TRBV12-3 or TRBV12-4 to TRBJ2-7; no firm D call. CDR3 length: 10 amino acids. V lost 2 bases and J lost 7, with 3 bases in between. Here the CDR3 DNA reads TGTGCCAGCAGTTTACAGGAGCAGTACTTC. Translating it yields CASSLQEQYF.

This clonotype was counted ten times or more. CDR3 protein: CASSPESGELFF. The CDR3 DNA reads TGTGCCAGCAGCCCCGAGTCCGGGGAGCTGTTTTTT. The chain joins TRBV9 to TRBJ2-2; D uncertain. This CDR3 is 12 amino acids long. Germline V gene sequence: CDR1 SGDLS, CDR2 YYNGEE. V gave up 4 bases and J gave up 6 bases, with 7 bases separating them.

The chain combines TRBV20-1 with TRBJ2-2; weak D call: TRBD1 (6 bases). Trimming cost V 3 bases and J 7 bases, with 9 bases left between them. CDR3 length: 12 residues. CDR1 is DFQATT and CDR2 is SNEGSKA in the germline V gene (reference sequence). The CDR3 reads CSASEGDGELFF. The CDR3 DNA is TGCAGTGCTAGCGAGGGGGACGGGGAGCTGTTTTTT.

The sample holds many counts of this clonotype. V and J are TRBV6-5 and TRBJ1-6; D might be TRBD1 (5 bases). The V gene lost 0 bases and the J gene lost 7 bases, with 16 bases spanning the gap. Germline V gene lookup returns CDR1 MNHEY and CDR2 SVGAGI. CDR3 size: 17 residues. The CDR3 protein is CASSYSSARGDNSPLHF. The CDR3 DNA reads TGTGCCAGCAGTTACTCGAGTGCTAGGGGTGACAATTCACCCCTCCACTTT.

This clonotype occurred a few times. The chain uses TRBV6-1 and TRBJ2-1; 8 nucleotides align to TRBD2. The CDR3 runs to 14 residues. Germline CDR1 reads MNHNS; CDR2 reads SASEGT. With V trimmed by 6 bases and J by 0 bases, 1 base remained unmatched. Here the CDR3 DNA reads TGTGCCAGCAGGGGGACTAGCTCCTACAATGAGCAGTTCTTC. Amino acids: CASRGTSSYNEQFF.

This clonotype was seen at least ten times. V and J are TRBV12-3 or TRBV12-4 and TRBJ2-5; D may be TRBD2 (6 bases). V lost 6 bases and J lost 7, with 9 bases in between. The CDR3 is 11 residues long. CDR3 DNA: TGTGCCAGCAGCCCCGGGGGGACCCAGTACTTC. Translated: CASSPGGTQYF.

This clonotype was found a few times. The chain joins TRBV11-2 to TRBJ1-2; 9 nucleotides line up with TRBD1. This CDR3 spans 12 amino acids. Germline values: CDR1 SGHAT, CDR2 FQNNGV. Unmatched junction bases numbered 8, after V lost 4 bases and J lost 14 bases. The CDR3 sequence: CASSSTRTGETF. CDR3 nucleotides: TGTGCCAGCAGCTCGACCCGGACAGGGGAAACCTTC.

There are many counts of this clonotype. At one end the junction does not follow the germline gene, possibly because of a read error. This chain uses TRBV7-7 with TRBJ2-7; 14 positions agree with TRBD2. CDR1 and CDR2 from the germline V gene are SSHAT and FNYEAQ (reference sequence). CDR3 length: 16 amino acids. The CDR3 DNA is TGTGCTAGCAGCCCCGACGGACTAGCGGGAGGAGGAGAGCAGTACTTC. Translation gives CASSPDGLAGGGEQYF.

This clonotype has at least ten counts. The genes are TRBV9 and TRBJ2-3, with D tentatively TRBD2 (6 bases). V lost 0 bases to trimming and J lost 4 bases, with 12 bases between them. The CDR3 runs to 15 residues. Germline lookup yields CDR1 SGDLS and CDR2 YYNGEE. The CDR3 loop is CASSVVGSIPDTQYF. CDR3 nucleotide sequence: TGTGCCAGCAGCGTAGTCGGGAGCATCCCAGATACGCAGTATTTT.

The genes are TRBV4-1 and TRBJ1-5; TRBD1 is a possible D gene (6 bases). This CDR3 contains 19 residues. Germline values: CDR1 MGHRA, CDR2 YSYEKL. Trimming cost V 1 base and J 5 bases, with 24 bases left between them. The DNA of the CDR3 is TGCGCCAGCAGCCAAGGTCTGCCGCTTAAAGACAGGAAGGATCAGCCCCAGCATTTT. This translates into CASSQGLPLKDRKDQPQHF.

This clonotype was found many times. This sequence joins TRBV5-1 and TRBJ2-3; 9 bases align to TRBD2. J lost 0 bases, V lost 3 bases, and 8 bases had no gene match. The CDR3 totals 17 residues. Germline V gene data show CDR1 as SGHRS and CDR2 as YFSETQ. The CDR3 bases are TGCGCCAGCAGCTCGCCCCAAAGCGGGGGGAGCACAGATACGCAGTATTTT. Protein product: CASSSPQSGGSTDTQYF.

In this sample, this clonotype turned up a few times. One base away lies a much larger clone, so this may be a sequencing read error. The chain couples TRBV6-4 to TRBJ2-5; D tentatively fits TRBD1 or TRBD2 (6 bases each). Germline assignment: CDR1 MRHNA and CDR2 SNTAGT. Trimming took 5 bases from V and 2 from J, leaving 12 bases between them. The CDR3 sequence is 14 residues long. The CDR3 bases are TGTGCCAGCAGTTACCGGGGGACACAAGAGACCCAGTACTTC. Translated: CASSYRGTQETQYF.

The sample holds many counts of this clonotype. This rearrangement joins TRBV3-1 to TRBJ2-5, with 8 nucleotides matching TRBD1. The CDR3 loop spans 14 amino acids. CDR1 is LGHDT, CDR2 YNNKEL, per germline (reference sequence). The trim removed 4 bases at V and 2 bases at J, leaving 3 bases unmatched. The CDR3 nucleotides are TGTGCCAGCAGCCGCCGACAGGGGCAAGAGACCCAGTACTTC. Translation gives CASSRRQGQETQYF.

This clonotype was seen at least ten times. The chain combines TRBV12-5 with TRBJ1-2; TRBD1 might be the D (5 bases). With 4 bases removed from V and 8 bases from J, the gap between germline ends came to 17 bases. Germline CDR1 LGHNT, CDR2 FRNRAP. This CDR3 comprises 14 residues. In nucleotides, the CDR3 is TGTGCTAGTGGTTCGCCGGGACCGCGGGGAGGCTACACCTTC. Its translation is CASGSPGPRGGYTF.

This clonotype occurred many times. CDR3 in amino acids: CSVEGAAAEAFF. The CDR3 region has the DNA TGCAGCGTTGAGGGGGCCGCGGCTGAAGCTTTCTTT. V gene TRBV29-1 combines with J gene TRBJ1-1, with a possible D match to TRBD1 (6 bases). Germline CDR1 reads SQVTM; CDR2 reads ANQGSEA. The CDR3 has 12 amino acids. Trimming left V 3 bases short and J 6 bases short, with 11 bases between.

For this clonotype: A much larger clone differs by one base, so this may be a read error. The rearrangement links TRBV2 to TRBJ1-3, with a tentative D call TRBD1 (6 bases). Per the germline V gene, CDR1 is SNHLY and CDR2 is FYNNEI. Trimming shortened V by 7 bases and J by 2 bases, and 15 bases separated the two germline ends. There are 15 residues in the CDR3. CDR3 sequence (DNA): TGTGCCAGCATCAAACAGGGAACGACTGGAAACACCATATATTTT. This encodes CASIKQGTTGNTIYF.

This clonotype showed up many times. The rearrangement links TRBV7-6 to TRBJ1-2; 8 nucleotides line up with TRBD1. The CDR3 totals 16 residues. In germline, CDR1 is SGHVS, CDR2 FNYEAQ. Germline trimming cut 4 bases from V and 4 bases from J; bases unmatched to any gene: 11. CDR3 coding DNA: TGTGCCAGCAGCTCCGGTGGGGTGGGACAGGCCTATGGCTACACCTTC. Its translation: CASSSGGVGQAYGYTF.

This clonotype was found many times. The gene calls are TRBV18 and TRBJ2-1, with 7 bases aligning to TRBD1. CDR1 is KGHSH, CDR2 LQKENI, per germline. V shed 1 base, J shed 5 bases, and the junction held 5 bases outside the gene matches. The CDR3 extends over 15 amino acids. The CDR3 DNA is TGTGCCAGCTCACCACAAGACAGGGACCACAATGAGCAGTTCTTC. It specifies CASSPQDRDHNEQFF.

There are many counts of this clonotype. The genes are TRBV11-2 and TRBJ2-3; D not certain. V was clipped by 11 bases and J by 2 bases, with 17 bases between them. CDR1 and CDR2 (germline): SGHAT, FQNNGV. CDR3 size: 14 residues. CDR3 DNA sequence: TGTGCCGTCCCAGGCCGGGTCTTCACAGATACGCAGTATTTT. It codes for CAVPGRVFTDTQYF.

This clonotype has a count of ten or more. The chain joins TRBV27 to TRBJ2-1; weak D call: TRBD2 (5 bases). Trimming removed 4 bases at V and 8 bases at J, with 12 bases between. The CDR3 has 13 amino acids. The V gene's germline CDR1 is MNHEY and CDR2 SMNVEV (reference sequence). CDR3 sequence reads: CASSYRGWDEQFF. CDR3 DNA sequence: TGTGCCAGCAGTTACCGGGGTTGGGATGAGCAGTTCTTC.

The chain joins TRBV2 to TRBJ1-2, with 8 bases aligning to TRBD1. Germline V gene lookup returns CDR1 SNHLY and CDR2 FYNNEI. This CDR3 is built from 16 residues. The trim removed 9 bases at V and 1 base at J, leaving 13 bases unmatched. CDR3 amino acids: CASVTGVGVVNYGYTF. The DNA of the CDR3 is TGTGCCAGTGTGACAGGGGTTGGAGTAGTTAACTATGGCTACACCTTC.

This clonotype came up a few times. This chain uses TRBV5-1 with TRBJ2-5; 7 bases line up with TRBD1. The trim removed 3 bases at V and 2 bases at J, leaving 7 bases unmatched. Per the germline V gene, CDR1 is SGHRS and CDR2 is YFSETQ. The CDR3 runs to 15 residues. This CDR3 is CASSSLGQPQETQYF. Written as DNA, the CDR3 is TGCGCCAGCAGCTCGCTGGGACAGCCTCAAGAGACCCAGTACTTC. The variable domain in full, with the rest retrieved from reference TRBV5-1 and TRBJ2-5, is KAGVTQTPRYLIKTRGQQVTLSCSPISGHRSVSWYQQTPGQGLQFLFEYFSETQRNKGNFPGRFSGRQFSNSRSEMNVSTLELGDSALYLCASSSLGQPQETQYFGPGTRLLVL.

This sequence joins TRBV12-3 or TRBV12-4 and TRBJ1-2, with D possibly being TRBD1 (6 bases). V shed 7 bases and J shed 5 bases, with 14 bases lying between them. This CDR3 region has 13 residues. The CDR3 spells CASNSGGAYGYTF. In DNA form, the CDR3 reads TGTGCCAGCAACTCGGGGGGGGCATATGGCTACACCTTC.

This clonotype was seen many times. The chain recombines TRBV3-1 with TRBJ2-7; the D is unclear. There are 13 residues in the CDR3. The V end lost 1 base, the J end lost 1 base, and 5 bases lay between the germline ends. Germline V gives CDR1 LGHDT, CDR2 YNNKEL (reference sequence). The chain's CDR3 is CASSQVNSYEQYF. The CDR3 DNA follows: TGTGCCAGCAGCCAAGTCAATTCCTACGAGCAGTACTTC.